These T cell receptor beta chains were read from a single sample in a study of a mutant IDH1 vaccine in newly diagnosed glioma. Measured with immunoSEQ multiplex PCR; TCRdb has only the in-frame clones, and not every one. Of some 100,000 clones listed, around four fifths are singletons. The material was PBMCs, obtained from a glioma patient treated with radiotherapy, temozolomide or both. The receptors come from a woman in her fifties or sixties with glioma. Each CDR3 is given with its conserved first and last residue. The D gene is left open where the match is weak. The size of a clone is reported for some rows only, either as once, few or many, or as a class for expanded clones.

NA	NA	TRBJ1-6	TRBV5-1	CASSRAGSNSPLHF	TGCGCCAGCAGCAGGGCGGGTAGCAATTCACCCCTCCACTTT
NA	NA	TRBJ2-2	TRBV27	CASSLALNTGELFF	TGTGCCAGCAGTCTGGCCCTGAACACCGGGGAGCTGTTTTTT
NA	NA	TRBJ2-3	TRBV7-2	CASSRNTDTQYF	TGTGCCAGCAGCCGGAACACAGATACGCAGTATTTT
NA	NA	TRBJ1-5	TRBV9	CASSVDTGNQPQHF	TGTGCCAGCAGCGTAGATACAGGCAATCAGCCCCAGCATTTT
NA	TRBD1	TRBJ2-3	TRBV10-1	CASSNRGPADTQYF	TGCGCCAGCAGTAACAGGGGGCCCGCAGATACGCAGTATTTT
NA	TRBD2	TRBJ2-5	TRBV4-1	CASSQGTSYETQYF	TGCGCCAGCAGCCAGGGGACTAGCTATGAGACCCAGTACTTC
NA	TRBD1	TRBJ1-5	TRBV5-8	CASGAGQSNQPQHF	TGTGCCAGCGGCGCGGGACAGAGCAATCAGCCCCAGCATTTT
NA	NA	TRBJ1-5	TRBV5-6	CASSLSSRRTAQPQHF	TGTGCCAGCAGCTTGTCATCAAGGAGGACCGCTCAGCCCCAGCATTTT
NA	NA	TRBJ2-7	TRBV11-3	CASSLSQDSYEQYF	TGTGCCAGCAGCTTGAGCCAGGACTCCTACGAGCAGTACTTC
once	TRBD1	TRBJ2-7	TRBV5-6	CASSPGSDRYEQYF	TGTGCCAGCAGCCCTGGCTCGGACAGGTACGAGCAGTACTTC
few	NA	TRBJ2-7	TRBV5-5	CASSLTGSDYEQYF	TGTGCCAGCAGCTTGACGGGCTCGGACTACGAGCAGTACTTC
NA	NA	TRBJ1-1	TRBV5-6	CASSPIRLNTEAFF	TGTGCCAGCAGCCCAATCCGATTGAACACTGAAGCTTTCTTT
NA	NA	TRBJ2-7	TRBV4-1	CASSPSESVGYEQYF	TGCGCCAGCAGCCCTAGTGAGTCCGTGGGCTACGAGCAGTACTTC
few	NA	TRBJ1-3	TRBV10-2	CASSVYSGNTIYF	TGCGCCAGCAGTGTCTACTCTGGAAACACCATATATTTT
NA	NA	TRBJ2-5	TRBV28	CASKTPIAGSETQYF	TGTGCCAGCAAGACCCCCATCGCGGGGTCGGAGACCCAGTACTTC
NA	NA	TRBJ1-3	TRBV7-9	CASSLYRGSGNTIYF	TGTGCCAGCAGCTTATACCGGGGATCTGGAAACACCATATATTTT
NA	NA	TRBJ2-7	TRBV6-5	CASSYSTESDYEQYF	TGTGCCAGCAGTTACTCGACTGAGTCGGATTACGAGCAGTACTTC
NA	TRBD2	TRBJ2-1	TRBV5-1	CASSWEGGEQFF	TGCGCCAGCAGCTGGGAGGGTGGCGAGCAGTTCTTC
NA	TRBD1	TRBJ1-6	TRBV4-2	CASSPQGWDNSPLHF	TGTGCCAGCAGCCCACAGGGGTGGGATAATTCACCCCTCCACTTT
NA	NA	TRBJ1-5	TRBV6-1	CASSGSTASAQPQHF	TGTGCCAGCAGTGGGAGTACAGCATCGGCTCAGCCCCAGCATTTT
NA	NA	TRBJ1-1	TRBV18	CASSPWGGQNTEAFF	TGTGCCAGCTCACCATGGGGAGGGCAGAACACTGAAGCTTTCTTT
NA	TRBD1	TRBJ2-1	TRBV25-1	CASTQGAPSYNEQFF	TGTGCCAGCACTCAGGGGGCACCCTCCTACAATGAGCAGTTCTTC
NA	TRBD1	TRBJ1-6	TRBV25-1	CASSGQGNSPLHF	TGTGCCAGCAGTGGACAGGGTAATTCACCCCTCCACTTT
NA	NA	TRBJ1-5	TRBV6-1	CASSEWGGAQPQHF	TGTGCCAGCAGTGAATGGGGGGGCGCTCAGCCCCAGCATTTT
NA	NA	TRBJ1-5	TRBV4-3	CASSQDLVGGQPQHF	TGCGCCAGCAGCCAAGATCTGGTAGGGGGTCAGCCCCAGCATTTT
once	NA	TRBJ2-7	TRBV7-6	CASSLNPGREQYF	TGTGCCAGCAGCTTAAATCCTGGGCGCGAGCAGTACTTC
NA	NA	TRBJ1-2	TRBV9	CASSVDPRQNYGYTF	TGTGCCAGCAGCGTAGATCCAAGACAGAACTATGGCTACACCTTC
NA	NA	TRBJ1-1	TRBV13	CASSLGSGTEAFF	TGTGCCAGCAGCTTAGGCAGTGGTACTGAAGCTTTCTTT
NA	NA	TRBJ2-1	TRBV11-2	CASSSGPIPYNEQFF	TGTGCCAGCAGCTCGGGACCCATTCCCTACAATGAGCAGTTCTTC
NA	NA	TRBJ1-2	TRBV4-3	CASSQDDGGAYGYTF	TGCGCCAGCAGCCAAGATGATGGGGGGGCCTATGGCTACACCTTC
NA	NA	TRBJ2-4	TRBV5-6	CASSLGSVAKNIQYF	TGTGCCAGCAGCTTGGGATCAGTAGCCAAAAACATTCAGTACTTC
once	NA	TRBJ1-6	TRBV18	CASSPLPDYYNSPLHF	TGTGCCAGCTCACCACTTCCGGATTACTATAATTCACCCCTCCACTTT
NA	NA	TRBJ2-3	TRBV2	CASSGQGRGDTQYF	TGTGCCAGCAGTGGACAGGGGAGGGGAGATACGCAGTATTTT
NA	NA	TRBJ1-1	TRBV7-9	CASSFFLAGITEAFF	TGTGCCAGCAGCTTCTTCCTTGCAGGAATCACTGAAGCTTTCTTT
NA	NA	TRBJ1-2	TRBV30	CAKRGGSYGYTF	TGTGCAAAAAGAGGGGGGAGTTATGGCTACACCTTC
NA	NA	TRBJ2-2	TRBV2	CASSESSGNTGELFF	TGTGCCAGCAGTGAAAGTAGCGGGAACACCGGGGAGCTGTTTTTT
NA	NA	TRBJ1-1	TRBV11-2	CASSFMTVGAEAFF	TGTGCCAGCAGCTTTATGACTGTGGGGGCTGAAGCTTTCTTT
NA	TRBD1	TRBJ1-2	TRBV7-2	CASSGRGVLGYGYTF	TGTGCCAGCAGCGGCAGGGGGGTCCTTGGCTATGGCTACACCTTC
NA	TRBD1	TRBJ1-1	TRBV29-1	CSVADRPNTEAFF	TGCAGCGTTGCGGACAGGCCGAACACTGAAGCTTTCTTT